This T cell receptor beta chain derives from a study of regulatory T cells in long-lasting Graves disease. The sample's time point: persistent/refractory GD, antithyroid drugs over 5 years with positive TRAb. RNA from PBMCs was the source of the TCR library. An endocrinology department in Xi'an, China, supplied the patients. Approximately 9 milliliters of peripheral blood went into EDTA tubes. Arm-PCR of CDR3 regions with iRepertoire HTBI primers generated TCR beta libraries. Per the original data handling: Samples collectively showed 60 to 75 TRBV and approximately 15 TRBJ segments. TCRdb re-derived calls from the multiplex PCR reads in MiXCR, one entry per CDR3 protein. The V and J calls shown here were made by TCRdb, not taken from the authors' results. In the table there are approximately 290,000 distinct CDR3 sequences, around 21% of which are singletons. This clonotype was picked up a small number of times. Its antigen is currently unknown.

V was trimmed by 5 bases and J by 10 bases, leaving 15 bases between them. Germline-derived CDR1 and CDR2 are MDHEN and SYDVKM. The CDR3 covers 13 residues. Study results and caveats: Favored gene segments in persistent disease were TRBV28, TRBJ1-2 and TRBJ2-5.

This sample comprised peripheral blood mononuclear cells (PBMCs), obtained when the disease was refractory, from a patient treated with antithyroid drugs. The chain carries TRBV28 and TRBJ2-1; D may be TRBD1 (5 bases). This receptor was taken from a female donor with Graves disease. CDR3 protein: CASSPRASREQFF. Here the CDR3 DNA reads TGTGCCAGCAGTCCCAGGGCGTCCCGAGAGCAGTTCTTC.